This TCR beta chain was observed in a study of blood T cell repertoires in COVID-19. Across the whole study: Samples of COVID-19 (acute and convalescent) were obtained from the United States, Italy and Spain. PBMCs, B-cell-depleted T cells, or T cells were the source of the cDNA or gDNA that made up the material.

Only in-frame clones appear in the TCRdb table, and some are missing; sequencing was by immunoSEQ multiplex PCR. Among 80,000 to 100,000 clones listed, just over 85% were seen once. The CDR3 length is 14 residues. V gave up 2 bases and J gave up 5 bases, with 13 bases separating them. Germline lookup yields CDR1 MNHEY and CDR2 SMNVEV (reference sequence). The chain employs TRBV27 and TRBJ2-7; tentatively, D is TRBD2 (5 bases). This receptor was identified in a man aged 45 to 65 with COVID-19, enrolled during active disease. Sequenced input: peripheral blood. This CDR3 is CASSLGGWGDEQYF. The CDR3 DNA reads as TGTGCCAGCAGTTTAGGAGGTTGGGGAGACGAGCAGTACTTC.